The 25 T cell receptor beta chains below all came from one sample that was sequenced in a study of response to subunit inactivated influenza vaccine. TCRdb reprocessed the RT-PCR reads with MiXCR, giving one entry per CDR3 protein. Of around 710,000 distinct CDR3 sequences in the sample, around 14% are singletons; the top ten hold approximately 6.5%. Sequencing was performed on PBMCs from blood, taken 14 to 15 days before vaccination. These receptor sequences come from a man aged 50 to 59 who received an inactivated influenza vaccine.

This clonotype occurred once. It is likely a read error, because the conserved phenylalanine at the end of the CDR3 is missing. This chain links TRBV11-2 with TRBJ2-7, with TRBD1 matching 8 bases. The CDR3 spans 15 residues. The J segment lost 3 bases and the V segment lost 4 bases, leaving 8 bases of the junction unmatched. Germline CDR1 is SGHAT and CDR2 is FQNNGV. The CDR3 nucleotides are TGTGCCAGCAGCTCGATCAGGGGGCGATTCTACGAGCAGTACTAC. Amino acid sequence: CASSSIRGRFYEQYY.

This clonotype was observed a few times. The chain links TRBV4-1 to TRBJ2-2; D could derive from TRBD1 or TRBD2 (6 bases each). Trimming removed 3 bases from V and 2 bases from J, with 16 bases in between. The length of the CDR3 is 17 residues. Germline-derived CDR1 and CDR2 are MGHRA and YSYEKL. Here the CDR3 reads CASSHRRAGVNTGELFF. The CDR3 nucleotides are TGCGCCAGCAGCCACCGGAGGGCAGGGGTAAACACCGGGGAGCTGTTTTTT.

The chain couples TRBV7-2 to TRBJ2-5; no reliable D call. The V end lost 4 bases, the J end lost 0 bases, and 9 bases lay between the germline ends. Germline CDR1 is SGHTA and CDR2 is FQGNSA. CDR3 size: 14 residues. CDR3 sequence (DNA): TGTGCCAGCAGCTGGCGGACGGACCAAGAGACCCAGTACTTC. It translates to CASSWRTDQETQYF.

This clonotype was recorded many times. The J gene is TRBJ2-7, the V gene TRBV12-3 or TRBV12-4; TRBD2 matches 8 bases. The CDR3 runs 13 residues. Germline trimming cut 4 bases from V and 7 bases from J; bases unmatched to any gene: 6. In DNA, the CDR3 is TGTGCCAGCAGTTCAAGACCGGGAGGGGAGCAGTACTTC. Residues: CASSSRPGGEQYF.

The rearrangement links TRBV6-5 to TRBJ1-5, with 7 nucleotides matching TRBD1. V shed 2 bases, J shed 6 bases, and the junction held 7 bases outside the gene matches. The CDR3 totals 15 residues. Per germline, CDR1 MNHEY and CDR2 SVGAGI. CDR3 in DNA: TGTGCCAGCAGTTACCGACAGGGAACGTTTCAGCCCCAGCATTTT. This gives the protein CASSYRQGTFQPQHF.

This clonotype came up a few times. The rearrangement links TRBV9 to TRBJ1-5; TRBD1 matches at 7 bases. The CDR3 is 15 residues long. Trimming at V came to 6 bases and at J to 0 bases, leaving 6 bases not matched to a gene. Germline CDR1 reads SGDLS; CDR2 reads YYNGEE. CDR3 sequence (DNA): TGTGCCAGCACAAGGGGGCCCGATAGCAATCAGCCCCAGCATTTT. It specifies CASTRGPDSNQPQHF.

This clonotype was seen more than once but under ten times. This chain joins TRBV29-1 and TRBJ1-5, with a tentative D call TRBD1 (5 bases). This CDR3 is 14 amino acids long. V gave up 2 bases and J gave up 3 bases, with 11 bases separating them. CDR1 is SQVTM, CDR2 ANQGSEA, per germline. The CDR3 nucleotides are TGCAGCGTTGAAAGAGACAGCAACAATCAGCCCCAGCATTTT. Its protein is CSVERDSNNQPQHF.

This clonotype was recorded a few times. The V and J genes are TRBV2 and TRBJ2-7; TRBD1 agrees at 12 bases. The V segment lost 8 bases and the J segment 1 base; nucleotides outside the gene matches: 6. This CDR3 has 15 residues. In germline, CDR1 is SNHLY, CDR2 FYNNEI. The CDR3 DNA is TGTGCCAGCGAGGGGACAGGGGGCGGGTCCTACGAGCAGTACTTC. It encodes CASEGTGGGSYEQYF.

V is TRBV7-2 and J is TRBJ2-1; a weak D match, TRBD2 (6 bases). The CDR3 length is 14 residues. Germline loops: CDR1 SGHTA, CDR2 FQGNSA. The V and J ends lost 1 base and 5 bases respectively, with 9 bases between them. The CDR3: CASSLVSGDNEQFF. The DNA for the CDR3 is TGTGCCAGCAGCTTAGTTAGCGGCGACAATGAGCAGTTCTTC. Drawing the rest from reference TRBV7-2 and TRBJ2-1, the complete variable domain is GAGVSQSPSNKVTEKGKDVELRCDPISGHTALYWYRQSLGQGLEFLIYFQGNSAPDKSGLPSDRFSAERTGGSVSTLTIQRTQQEDSAVYLCASSLVSGDNEQFFGPGTRLTVL.

In regard to this clonotype: A junction boundary mismatches the germline segment, possibly from a read error. The V call is TRBV2, the J call TRBJ2-1, with 12 positions matching TRBD2. In germline, CDR1 is SNHLY, CDR2 FYNNEI. This CDR3 contains 15 residues. The CDR3 DNA reads TGTGCCAGGAGTGAACAAGGGACTAGCGGGAATGAGCAGTTCTTC. Protein sequence: CARSEQGTSGNEQFF.

This clonotype was recorded a few times. CDR3 coding DNA: TGCGCCAGCAGCCCCTGGGGGGAAAGGGATACGCAGTATTTT. Translated: CASSPWGERDTQYF. The J gene is TRBJ2-3, the V gene TRBV5-1, with D possibly being TRBD2 (6 bases). V lost 4 bases and J 6 bases, leaving 15 bases between the germline ends. The CDR3 length is 14 residues. From germline, CDR1 is SGHRS and CDR2 YFSETQ. Full variable domain (remainder filled in from reference TRBV5-1 and TRBJ2-3): KAGVTQTPRYLIKTRGQQVTLSCSPISGHRSVSWYQQTPGQGLQFLFEYFSETQRNKGNFPGRFSGRQFSNSRSEMNVSTLELGDSALYLCASSPWGERDTQYFGPGTRLTVL.

The chain combines TRBV2 with TRBJ2-5; D call uncertain. The CDR3 is 13 amino acids. V lost 6 bases to trimming and J lost 5 bases, with 13 bases between them. CDR1 and CDR2 from the germline V gene are SNHLY and FYNNEI. CDR3 in DNA: TGTGCCAGCAGGGGAAGGTGGCTGGAGACCCAGTACTTC. It translates to CASRGRWLETQYF.

Only one count was recorded for this clonotype. V is TRBV9 and J is TRBJ2-2; TRBD1 matches 9 bases. Trimming took 3 bases from V and 6 from J; bases not matched to a gene: 9. The germline gives CDR1 SGDLS, CDR2 YYNGEE. This CDR3 region has 16 residues. CDR3 DNA sequence: TGTGCCAGCAGCGATCCGGGACAGGGAGTTGCCGGGGAGCTGTTTTTT. Translated: CASSDPGQGVAGELFF. The full variable domain, with the rest looked up from reference TRBV9 and TRBJ2-2, is DSGVTQTPKHLITATGQRVTLRCSPRSGDLSVYWYQQSLDQGLQFLIQYYNGEERAKGNILERFSAQQFPDLHSELNLSSLELGDSALYFCASSDPGQGVAGELFFGEGSRLTVL.

This clonotype was counted a few times. The J gene is TRBJ1-3, the V gene TRBV7-8, with 10 nucleotides matching TRBD1. Per germline, CDR1 SGHVS and CDR2 FQNEAQ. CDR3 length: 14 residues. With V trimmed by 3 bases and J by 4 bases, 0 bases remained unmatched. The CDR3 DNA reads as TGTGCCAGCAGCTTGGGACAGGGGGGAAACACCATATATTTT. Protein sequence: CASSLGQGGNTIYF.

The chain joins TRBV5-6 to TRBJ2-7, with 9 bases identical to TRBD1. Germline CDR1 SGHDT, CDR2 YYEEEE. V lost 4 bases to trimming and J lost 6 bases; unmatched junction nucleotides: 8. The CDR3 has 14 amino acids. The CDR3 is CASSPMDRGGEQYF. The CDR3 DNA reads TGTGCCAGCAGCCCCATGGACAGGGGAGGCGAGCAGTACTTC.

The chain combines TRBV4-3 with TRBJ2-1; maybe TRBD2 (7 bases). V was shortened by 0 bases and J by 9 bases, with 18 bases between the two germline ends. The CDR3 is made up of 16 amino acids. Germline CDR1 is LGHNA and CDR2 is YSLEER. CDR3 loop: CASSQDAPGGLGEQFF. As DNA, the CDR3 is TGCGCCAGCAGCCAAGATGCTCCGGGGGGCCTCGGTGAGCAGTTCTTC.

The table lists this clonotype with a few counts. This chain joins TRBV6-2 or TRBV6-3 and TRBJ2-7; TRBD1 aligns across 8 bases. The CDR3 runs to 17 residues. After removal of 2 bases from V and 3 bases from J, the junction contained 12 bases not matched to a gene. The germline gives CDR1 MNHEY, CDR2 SVGEGT. The CDR3 DNA is TGTGCCAGCAGTTACCTACGGACAGGGAATGACCTCTACGAGCAGTACTTC. This sequence encodes CASSYLRTGNDLYEQYF.

As concerns this clonotype: A much larger clonotype is one base distant, so this may be a read error. This chain uses TRBV4-2 with TRBJ2-4; tentatively, D is TRBD2 (5 bases). CDR1 and CDR2 (germline): LGHNA, YNFKEQ. The CDR3 is 17 residues long. CDR3 sequence: CASSQEGTRGSKDIQYF. CDR3 bases: TGTGCCAGCAGCCAAGAGGGAACTAGAGGTTCCAAAGACATTCAGTACTTC.

The gene calls are TRBV18 and TRBJ2-4; maybe TRBD1 (5 bases). Germline CDR1 and CDR2: KGHSH and LQKENI. The germline V and J ends were trimmed by 3 bases and 0 bases, with 12 bases remaining between them. The CDR3 runs 16 residues. For the CDR3, the DNA is TGTGCCAGCTCACCTGGGGCAGTCCTAGCCAAAAACATTCAGTACTTC. Encoded protein: CASSPGAVLAKNIQYF.

The chain uses TRBV12-3 or TRBV12-4 and TRBJ2-7; 9 bases match TRBD2. CDR3 length: 16 amino acids. The V gene end was trimmed by 7 bases and the J gene end by 4 bases; junction bases not matched to a gene: 14. Here the CDR3 DNA reads TGTGCCAGCACCATAGGCGGGGCGGGAGGGCCATACGAGCAGTACTTC. Protein sequence: CASTIGGAGGPYEQYF.

The chain combines TRBV11-2 with TRBJ2-2, with unresolved D. This CDR3 is 14 amino acids long. The germline V and J ends were trimmed by 0 bases and 9 bases, with 11 bases remaining between them. Germline CDR1 is SGHAT and CDR2 is FQNNGV. The CDR3 DNA reads TGTGCCAGCAGCTTAGATCGACTTTCCTGGGAGCTGTTTTTT. Translation gives CASSLDRLSWELFF.

This clonotype was detected only a few times. The V gene is TRBV12-3 or TRBV12-4, the J gene TRBJ1-1; D might be TRBD1 (5 bases). This CDR3 is 13 amino acids long. V shed 3 bases and J shed 11 bases, with 16 bases lying between them. The CDR3 nucleotides read TGTGCCAGCAGTTTGGGGACCGGGAGTCAGGCTTTCTTT. Protein: CASSLGTGSQAFF.

This clonotype was counted at least ten times. This sequence joins TRBV27 and TRBJ2-3, with D unresolved. This CDR3 comprises 12 residues. The V end lost 3 bases, the J end lost 4 bases, and 5 bases lay between the germline ends. Germline V gene lookup returns CDR1 MNHEY and CDR2 SMNVEV (reference sequence). The CDR3 DNA sequence: TGTGCCAGCAGTTTCTCCCCAGATACGCAGTATTTT. It specifies CASSFSPDTQYF.

This clonotype has more than one count but fewer than ten. The rearrangement joins TRBV12-3 or TRBV12-4 to TRBJ2-1; D gene unclear. V shed 1 base and J shed 9 bases, with 16 bases lying between them. The CDR3 spans 15 residues. DNA of the CDR3: TGTGCCAGCAGTTTAGGGGTTCTGCCGGGCTCTGAGCAGTTCTTC. It is translated as CASSLGVLPGSEQFF.

The chain combines TRBV6-5 with TRBJ1-1; unclear D gene. V was clipped by 6 bases and J by 4 bases, with 15 bases between them. Germline CDR1 reads MNHEY; CDR2 reads SVGAGI. The CDR3 is made up of 14 amino acids. This CDR3 reads CASSYREGGTEAFF. CDR3 coding DNA: TGTGCCAGCAGCTACCGCGAGGGAGGCACTGAAGCTTTCTTT.